This T cell receptor beta chain was recovered during a study of cytomegalovirus exposure and HLA in healthy donors. Turning to the study itself: Prior work identified some 120 million unique TCR beta sequences in around 170 million T cells.

PCR primers comprised 60 Vbeta and 13 Jbeta primers. The assay was immunoSEQ multiplex PCR, and TCRdb's table has in-frame clones only and misses some. The sample table includes about 200,000 clones. The CDR3 spans 13 residues. Trimming took 6 bases from V and 4 from J, leaving 12 bases between them. Germline V gives CDR1 MNHNS, CDR2 SASEGT. The clonotype originates from a boy aged 10-17 years in good health and CMV-seronegative. Sequencing was carried out using PBMCs. V and J are TRBV6-1 and TRBJ1-2; D is unresolved. The CDR3 DNA reads as TGTGCCAGCAGGCCACCGGTTCTCTATGGCTACACCTTC. This translates into CASRPPVLYGYTF.